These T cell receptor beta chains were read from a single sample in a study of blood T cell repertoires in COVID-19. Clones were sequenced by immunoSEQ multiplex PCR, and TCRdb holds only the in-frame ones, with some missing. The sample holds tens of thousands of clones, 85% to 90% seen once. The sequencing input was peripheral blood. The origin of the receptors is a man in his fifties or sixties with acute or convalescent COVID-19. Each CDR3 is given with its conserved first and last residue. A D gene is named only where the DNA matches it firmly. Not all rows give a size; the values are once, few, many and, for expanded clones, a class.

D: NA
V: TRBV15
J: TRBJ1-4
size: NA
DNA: TGTGCCACCAGTTCTCCCACAGAGACTAATGAAAAACTGTTTTTT
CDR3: CATSSPTETNEKLFF

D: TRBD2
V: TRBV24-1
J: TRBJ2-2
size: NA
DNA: TGTGCCACCAGTAGTATCCGGGAGGCCACCGGGGAGCTGTTTTTT
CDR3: CATSSIREATGELFF

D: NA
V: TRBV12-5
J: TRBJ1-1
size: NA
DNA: TGTGCTAGTGGTTTTCCAGGACAGATTTACACTGAAGCTTTCTTT
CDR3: CASGFPGQIYTEAFF

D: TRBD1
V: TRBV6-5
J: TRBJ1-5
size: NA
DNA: TGTGCCAGCAGCTCTGACAGGGGCAATCAGCCCCAGCATTTT
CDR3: CASSSDRGNQPQHF

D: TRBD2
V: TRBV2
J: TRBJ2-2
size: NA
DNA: TGTGCCAGCAGTGTGCGGGGGGCCTTCACCGGGGAGCTGTTTTTT
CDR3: CASSVRGAFTGELFF

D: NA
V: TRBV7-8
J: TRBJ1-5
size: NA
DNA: TGTGCCAGCAGCTCCGACAGTAGCAATCAGCCCCAGCATTTT
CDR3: CASSSDSSNQPQHF

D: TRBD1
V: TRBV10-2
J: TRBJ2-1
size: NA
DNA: TGCGCCAGCAGTTCGGACAGGGAAGTGAATGAGCAGTTCTTC
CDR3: CASSSDREVNEQFF

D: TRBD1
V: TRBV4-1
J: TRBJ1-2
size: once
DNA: TGCGCCAGCAGCCAGACCCAGGGGGCTGACTATGGCTACACCTTC
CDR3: CASSQTQGADYGYTF

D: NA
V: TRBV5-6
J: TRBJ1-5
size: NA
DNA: TGTGCCAGCAGCTTAACAGGATACAATCAGCCCCAGCATTTT
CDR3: CASSLTGYNQPQHF

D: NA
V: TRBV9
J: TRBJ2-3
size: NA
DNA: TGTGCCAGCAGCGTGGGGCTTGAGGGGGGGAGCACAGATACGCAGTATTTT
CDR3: CASSVGLEGGSTDTQYF

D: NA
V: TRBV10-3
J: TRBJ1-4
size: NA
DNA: TGTGCCATCGCGGGATCCCAGGGATCTAATGAAAAACTGTTTTTT
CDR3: CAIAGSQGSNEKLFF

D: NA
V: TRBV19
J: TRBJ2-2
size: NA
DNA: TGTGCCAGTAGAGCCAAGGGGGGGATAGACACCGGGGAGCTGTTTTTT
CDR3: CASRAKGGIDTGELFF

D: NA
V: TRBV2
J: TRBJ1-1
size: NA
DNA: TGTGCCAGCACGCCGGAAACAGGTAGCGAAGCTTTCTTT
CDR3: CASTPETGSEAFF